This record concerns one T cell receptor beta chain sequence. This clone was observed once. Its antigen has not been determined. No per-base quality is available; no much larger clone lies one base away. This sample was taken from a study of T cell responses to AZD1222 COVID-19 vaccine (dated by TCRdb to the early 2020s). Background on the whole study: AZD1222 recipients whose second dose came at about 4 weeks and those whose second dose came at about 12 weeks were combined into one group, since spike-specific TCR depth and breadth did not differ between the two schedules. Trial participants were enrolled into age subgroups of 18-55, 56-69 and 70-plus years, which contained about 160, 30 and 59 TCR-sequenced participants, respectively. A total of 233 trial participants underwent TCR sequencing, of whom 207 had received two doses of AZD1222 and some 25 had received two doses of the MenACWY control vaccine.

The CDR3 regions of human TCRbeta chains were analyzed by immunosequencing. The authors' analysis ran thus. TCRs in the repertoires were compared against a reference library of SARS-CoV-2-specific TCRs that had been generated with the MIRA antigen-specificity platform. Breadth was defined as the fraction of unique TCRs that were SARS-CoV-2-associated, and depth was defined as the fraction of total T cells that were SARS-CoV-2-associated. Using the MIRA data, each spike-specific TCR was mapped to the spike region that the TCR reacts to and placed in a CD4 or CD8 class. Log10-transformed breadth and depth values were compared by one-way ANOVA with Sidak's multiple comparisons tests. The table comes from immuneACCESS by way of TCRdb, which keeps in-frame sequences with V and J called. Part of the clones is missing from these tables; in studies checked, under half for an unresolved V gene and the rest for unknown reasons. The V and J calls and the clone size are those of that table, but D and trimming were determined from the DNA. The table for this sample lists 75,000 to 100,000 clones; roughly 88% of them were counted only once. Of the sample, 20% to 30% is held by the ten largest clones.

Overall results and qualifications from the work: The 56-69-year group was small, and its depth increase did not reach significance, likely because of low power. Conclusions about previously exposed vaccinees are limited, since just 5 or 6 AZD1222 recipients were seropositive for SARS-CoV-2 at baseline. Epitopes outside the regions mutated in the B.1.351 and B.1.1.7 variants were reportedly recognized by nearly half of the unique spike-specific TCRs. Because no samples from the day 14 peak response were available, repertoires could be characterized only after the peak T cell response. After two AZD1222 doses, both the breadth and the depth of spike-specific TCRs were significantly higher than at day 0 and than in MenACWY recipients. Participants were mostly white British, with more females than males. The authors suggested clonal diversity may have been underestimated. CD4 TCRs associated with the vaccine covered the entire spike protein, and the dominant responses were in regions 160-218 and 743-854.

Reading the germline V gene (reference sequence) gives CDR1 PRHDT and CDR2 FYEKMQ. V and J are truncated by 7 bases and 3 bases respectively, leaving an intervening sequence of 15 bases. Including cysteine and phenylalanine, the CDR3 has 15 amino acids. Only the CDR3 region is kept as DNA, spanning 45 bases read in frame from base 1. In light of the paper, this sample's time point label describes: baseline before first vaccination. Vaccinee samples came from UK trials COV001 and COV002, including a single-blind randomized controlled phase 2/3 trial of AZD1222 (ChAdOx1 nCoV-19) in healthy adults. For TCRbeta chain sequencing, PBMC samples were collected from trial participants at day 0 and at day 28 after the second dose.

This sequence uses TRBV13 and TRBJ2-2, with the D gene not confidently named. The TCR comes from an adult in good health. The material was peripheral blood, obtained on day 0 of AZD1222 vaccination. This receptor carries the CDR3 CASKRQGIDTGELFF. DNA sequence: TGTGCCAGCAAGAGACAAGGGATCGACACCGGGGAGCTGTTTTTT.